This TCR beta chain was documented in a study of shared clonotypes between healthy human individuals. For the study at large: For every donor, three CD4 naive, three CD4 memory, two CD8 naive and one CD8 memory plates were used. Overall study findings and caveats: When naive CD4 clonotypes were compared across a few donors, roughly 4.9% were shared.

Worth noting for this clone: Its antigen is unidentified.

There were no recent acute infections or vaccinations among the donors, who were healthy HIV-negative adults. The donor cohort consisted entirely of Caucasian adults residing in Nashville, Tennessee. CDR1 and CDR2 (germline): SGHAT, FQNNGV. The CDR3 is made up of 14 amino acids. V was cut by 4 bases and J by 5 bases, with 12 bases left in between. This table comes from immunoSEQ multiplex PCR, and its TCRdb copy is limited to in-frame clones, with some not included. There are about 2 million clones in the sample; 85% to 95% occur only once, and 0.13% lies in the top ten. Sequencing used naive CD4+ T cells sorted from blood. Noted subset: CD45RA+ positively selected. This TCR came from a man aged 18 to 29 in good health. The chain combines TRBV11-2 with TRBJ1-5; D is perhaps TRBD1 (5 bases). CDR3 amino acids: CASSSQTEDQPQHF. CDR3 in DNA: TGTGCCAGCAGCTCACAGACAGAGGATCAGCCCCAGCATTTT.